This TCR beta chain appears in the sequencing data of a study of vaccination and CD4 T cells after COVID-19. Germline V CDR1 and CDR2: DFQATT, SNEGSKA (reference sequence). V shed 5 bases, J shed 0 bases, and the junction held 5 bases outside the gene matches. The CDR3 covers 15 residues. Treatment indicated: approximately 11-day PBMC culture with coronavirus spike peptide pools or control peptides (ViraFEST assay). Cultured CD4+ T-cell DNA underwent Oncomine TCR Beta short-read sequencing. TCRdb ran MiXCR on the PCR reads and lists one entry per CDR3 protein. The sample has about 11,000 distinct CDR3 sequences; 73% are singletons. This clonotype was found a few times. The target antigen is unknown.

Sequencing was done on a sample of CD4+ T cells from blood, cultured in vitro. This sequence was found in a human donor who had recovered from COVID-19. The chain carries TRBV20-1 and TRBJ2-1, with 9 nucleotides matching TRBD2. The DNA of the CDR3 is TGCAGTGCTTCCATTAGCGGGAGCTCCTACAATGAGCAGTTCTTC. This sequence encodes CSASISGSSYNEQFF.